Below, 15 T cell receptor beta chains from the same sample are listed, as sequenced in a study of read filtering for tumor transcriptome and immune sequencing. From about 400 ng of RNA, a library with molecular barcoded alpha/delta and beta/gamma adaptors was made. TCRdb recomputed calls from the reads with MiXCR, one row per CDR3 protein. This table has over 20,000 distinct CDR3 sequences, roughly an eighth appearing once. Sequencing input: a population of CD138-negative cells sorted from bone marrow. The receptors derive from a donor aged 40 or older with multiple myeloma.

About this clonotype itself: A read error is possible here, since a much larger clone lies one base away. This CDR3 fails to terminate in the conserved phenylalanine or tryptophan, so it likely reflects a read error. J is TRBJ1-2 and V is TRBV11-2; 8 nucleotides line up with TRBD1. The germline CDR1 and CDR2 sequences are SGHAT and FQNNGV. The CDR3 is made up of 15 amino acids. J was trimmed by 7 bases and V by 5 bases; bases with no gene match: 12. The CDR3 DNA reads TGTGCCAGCAGCCCGGGCCCTCAGGGGGCTGTTGGCTACACCTTA. As protein: CASSPGPQGAVGYTL.

This clonotype was found many times. V and J are TRBV2 and TRBJ2-3, with D possibly TRBD2 on 6 matching bases. Germline V CDR1 and CDR2: SNHLY, FYNNEI. V dropped 6 bases and J dropped 2 bases, with 12 bases sitting between them. The CDR3 contains 14 residues. The CDR3 region is CASRRTTPTDTQYF. DNA of the CDR3: TGTGCCAGCAGACGGACTACCCCCACAGATACGCAGTATTTT.

The chain recombines TRBV4-2 with TRBJ2-3, with 7 bases identical to TRBD1. Germline values: CDR1 LGHNA, CDR2 YNFKEQ. This CDR3 is 16 amino acids long. V trimming: 0 bases; J trimming: 4 bases; junction bases outside the gene matches: 7. The CDR3 DNA is TGTGCCAGCAGCCAAGAAGGCCTAGGGGGCCCAGATACGCAGTATTTT. The encoded protein is CASSQEGLGGPDTQYF.

Many counts were recorded for this clonotype. V gene TRBV12-3 or TRBV12-4 combines with J gene TRBJ2-3; the D gene is possibly TRBD2 (6 bases). V lost 3 bases and J 8 bases, leaving 15 bases between the germline ends. This CDR3 region has 14 residues. As DNA, the CDR3 is TGTGCCAGCAGTTTGGAAGGGTACGGGGGTACGCAGTATTTT. Amino acids: CASSLEGYGGTQYF.

This clonotype has ten or more counts. This sequence joins TRBV11-2 and TRBJ1-5; D uncertain. Germline V gene sequence: CDR1 SGHAT, CDR2 FQNNGV. This CDR3 has 13 amino acids. V dropped 4 bases and J dropped 3 bases, with 7 bases sitting between them. DNA for the CDR3: TGTGCCAGCAGCTCGGGTTACAATCAGCCCCAGCATTTT. It specifies CASSSGYNQPQHF.

This clonotype was seen a handful of times. This may come from a read error, since a much larger clone is one base off. V and J are TRBV7-9 and TRBJ1-5; D possibly corresponds to TRBD1 (5 bases). This CDR3 contains 14 residues. V dropped 4 bases and J dropped 7 bases, with 14 bases sitting between them. The V gene's germline CDR1 is SEHNR and CDR2 FQNEAQ (reference sequence). Here the CDR3 DNA reads TGTGCCAGCAGCTCCGTCGGGGACGCCCAGCCCCAGCATTTT. Translated, it gives CASSSVGDAQPQHF.

The chain recombines TRBV7-9 with TRBJ1-1, with a possible D match to TRBD1 (6 bases). Looked up from germline, CDR1 is SEHNR and CDR2 is FQNEAQ (reference sequence). The CDR3 length is 15 residues. Trimming cost V 5 bases and J 0 bases, with 13 bases left between them. The CDR3 here is CASSRNGTMNTEAFF. As DNA, the CDR3 is TGTGCCAGCAGCCGAAATGGGACAATGAACACTGAAGCTTTCTTT.

This clonotype was seen repeatedly, ten times or more. The chain carries TRBV29-1 and TRBJ2-3; TRBD1 agrees at 8 bases. Germline CDR1 SQVTM, CDR2 ANQGSEA. The length of the CDR3 is 14 residues. Trimming at V came to 6 bases and at J to 5 bases, leaving 10 bases not matched to a gene. This CDR3 reads CSVAGGVGIDTQYF. The CDR3 region has the DNA TGCAGCGTAGCAGGGGGCGTCGGGATAGATACGCAGTATTTT.

This clonotype was recorded many times. V is TRBV5-5 and J is TRBJ2-1; TRBD2 agrees at 9 bases. Germline-derived CDR1 and CDR2 are SGHKS and YYEKEE (reference sequence). V was pared by 4 bases and J by 11 bases, with 10 bases of the junction left unmatched. The CDR3 runs to 14 residues. The CDR3 sequence: CASSPGTSRVQQFF. CDR3 in DNA: TGTGCCAGCAGCCCCGGGACTAGCCGAGTACAGCAGTTCTTC. Variable domain in full (rest from reference TRBV5-5 and TRBJ2-1): DAGVTQSPTHLIKTRGQQVTLRCSPISGHKSVSWYQQVLGQGPQFIFQYYEKEERGRGNFPDRFSARQFPNYSSELNVNALLLGDSALYLCASSPGTSRVQQFFGPGTRLTVL.

This clonotype rates as medium-sized (0.01 to 0.1%). The V call is TRBV2, the J call TRBJ2-1; D is undetermined. Trimming pared 1 base from V and 0 bases from J, leaving 4 bases between. Germline values: CDR1 SNHLY, CDR2 FYNNEI. This CDR3 spans 14 amino acids. CDR3 residues: CASSEGYSYNEQFF. In nucleotides, the CDR3 is TGTGCCAGCAGTGAAGGATACTCCTACAATGAGCAGTTCTTC.

This clonotype appeared once. A far larger clone is one nucleotide away, so this likely arose from a read error. This sequence joins TRBV7-2 and TRBJ1-1; the D gene is possibly TRBD1 (5 bases). Germline-derived CDR1 and CDR2 are SGHTA and FQGNSA. The V end lost 1 base, the J end lost 6 bases, and 12 bases lay between the germline ends. This CDR3 spans 14 amino acids. The chain's CDR3 is CASSLVGVGSEAFF. CDR3 nucleotide sequence: TGTGCCAGCAGCTTAGTAGGGGTAGGTTCTGAAGCTTTCTTT.

Turning to this clonotype: One base away lies a much larger clone, so this may be a sequencing read error. The chain combines TRBV6-5 with TRBJ2-2; weak D call: TRBD2 (5 bases). The CDR3 has 15 amino acids. Germline-derived CDR1 and CDR2 are MNHEY and SVGAGI. CDR3: CASSYSTSGTGEPFF. DNA for the CDR3: TGTGCCAGCAGTTACTCTACTAGTGGCACCGGGGAGCCGTTTTTT.

This clonotype was detected ten times or more. The chain has TRBV6-5 and TRBJ1-1; D is ambiguous. Germline V gene sequence: CDR1 MNHEY, CDR2 SVGAGI. The CDR3 has 13 amino acids. The ends were cut back, 5 bases at V and 10 bases at J, with 17 bases in the middle. The CDR3 DNA sequence: TGTGCCAGCAGTGCAGAAGTCACGCAGTTAGCTTTCTTT. This codes for CASSAEVTQLAFF.

On this clonotype itself: A read error may explain this, as a much larger clone is one base away. The rearrangement uses TRBV6-1 and TRBJ2-1; D is undetermined. From germline, CDR1 is MNHNS and CDR2 SASEGT. The CDR3 is 13 amino acids. The CDR3 spells CASSEASFHEQLF. The CDR3 DNA reads TGTGCCAGCAGTGAAGCCTCATTCCATGAGCAGCTCTTC.

The V call is TRBV3-1, the J call TRBJ2-2, with TRBD2 as a possible D gene (6 bases). CDR3 size: 16 residues. Trimming took off 0 bases at V and 7 bases at J, with 15 bases between the two ends. CDR1 and CDR2 from the germline V gene are LGHDT and YNNKEL (reference sequence). The DNA of the CDR3 is TGTGCCAGCAGCCAAGAAGGAGGGAGGATCGGCGGGGAGCTGTTTTTT. Its translation is CASSQEGGRIGGELFF.